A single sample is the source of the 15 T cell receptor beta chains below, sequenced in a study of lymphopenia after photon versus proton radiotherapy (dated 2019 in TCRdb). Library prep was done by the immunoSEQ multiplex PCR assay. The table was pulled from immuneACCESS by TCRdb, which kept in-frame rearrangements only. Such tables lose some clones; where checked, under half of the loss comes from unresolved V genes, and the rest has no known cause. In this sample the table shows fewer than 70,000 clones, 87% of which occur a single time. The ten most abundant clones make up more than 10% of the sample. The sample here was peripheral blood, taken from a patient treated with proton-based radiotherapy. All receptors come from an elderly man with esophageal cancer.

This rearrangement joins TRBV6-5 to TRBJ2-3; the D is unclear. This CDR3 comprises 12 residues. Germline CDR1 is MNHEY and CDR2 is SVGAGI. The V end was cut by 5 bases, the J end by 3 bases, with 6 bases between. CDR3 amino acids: CASSAATDTQYF. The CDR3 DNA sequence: TGTGCCAGCAGTGCAGCGACAGATACGCAGTATTTT.

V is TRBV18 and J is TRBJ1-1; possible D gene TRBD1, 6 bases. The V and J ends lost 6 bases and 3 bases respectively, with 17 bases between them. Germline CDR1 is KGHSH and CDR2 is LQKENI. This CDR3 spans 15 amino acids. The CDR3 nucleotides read TGTGCCAGCTCGATGAATAACAGGGTGGACACTGAAGCTTTCTTT. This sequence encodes CASSMNNRVDTEAFF.

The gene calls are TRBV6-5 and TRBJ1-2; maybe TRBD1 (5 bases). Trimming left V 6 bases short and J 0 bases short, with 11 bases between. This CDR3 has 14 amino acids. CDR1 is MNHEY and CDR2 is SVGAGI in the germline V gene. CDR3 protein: CASRTDTTNYGYTF. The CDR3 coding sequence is TGTGCCAGCAGAACGGACACCACTAACTATGGCTACACCTTC.

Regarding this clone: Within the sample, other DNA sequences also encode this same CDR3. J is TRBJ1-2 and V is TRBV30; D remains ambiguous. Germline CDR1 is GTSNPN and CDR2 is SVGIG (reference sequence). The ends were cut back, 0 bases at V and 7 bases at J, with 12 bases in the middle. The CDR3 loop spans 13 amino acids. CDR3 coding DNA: TGTGCCTGGAGTGTCCAGTTAACTCGTGGCTACACCTTC. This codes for CAWSVQLTRGYTF.

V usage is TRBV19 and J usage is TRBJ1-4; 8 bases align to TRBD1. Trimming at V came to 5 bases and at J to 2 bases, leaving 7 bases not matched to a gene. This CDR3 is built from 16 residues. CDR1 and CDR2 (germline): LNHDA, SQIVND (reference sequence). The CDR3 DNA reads TGTGCCAGTAGTGCGGGACAGGTCGGGACTAATGAAAAACTGTTTTTT. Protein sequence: CASSAGQVGTNEKLFF.

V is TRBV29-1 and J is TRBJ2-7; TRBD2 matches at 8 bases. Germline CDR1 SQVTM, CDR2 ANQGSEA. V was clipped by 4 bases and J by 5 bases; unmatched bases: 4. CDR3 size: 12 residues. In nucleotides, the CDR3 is TGCAGCGTTGTGGAGACTAGCGACGAGCAGTACTTC. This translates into CSVVETSDEQYF.

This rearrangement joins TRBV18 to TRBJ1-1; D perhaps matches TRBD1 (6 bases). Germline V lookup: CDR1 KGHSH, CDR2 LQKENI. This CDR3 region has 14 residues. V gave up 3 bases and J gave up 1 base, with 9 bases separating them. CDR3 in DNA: TGTGCCAGCTCACCCTTGGACAGGAACACTGAAGCTTTCTTT. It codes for CASSPLDRNTEAFF.

The CDR3 sequence: CASSLKERIYEQYF. DNA of the CDR3: TGTGCCAGCAGCTTAAAAGAGAGAATCTACGAGCAGTACTTC. The V and J genes are TRBV7-9 and TRBJ2-7; D is unclear. The germline V gene encodes CDR1 SEHNR and CDR2 FQNEAQ (reference sequence). Trimming pared 2 bases from V and 3 bases from J, leaving 11 bases between. The CDR3 is 14 amino acids.

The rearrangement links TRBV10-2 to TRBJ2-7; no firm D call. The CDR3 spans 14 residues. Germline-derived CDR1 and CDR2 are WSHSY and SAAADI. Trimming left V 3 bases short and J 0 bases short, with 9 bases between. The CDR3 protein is CASSEGRSSYEQYF. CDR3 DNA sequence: TGCGCCAGCAGTGAAGGACGGAGCTCCTACGAGCAGTACTTC.

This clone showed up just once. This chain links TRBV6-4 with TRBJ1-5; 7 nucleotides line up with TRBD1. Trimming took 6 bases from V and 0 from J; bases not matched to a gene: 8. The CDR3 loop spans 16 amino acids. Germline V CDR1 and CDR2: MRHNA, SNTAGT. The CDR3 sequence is CASRTSGQYSNQPQHF. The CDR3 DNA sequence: TGTGCCAGCAGAACATCGGGACAGTATAGCAATCAGCCCCAGCATTTT.

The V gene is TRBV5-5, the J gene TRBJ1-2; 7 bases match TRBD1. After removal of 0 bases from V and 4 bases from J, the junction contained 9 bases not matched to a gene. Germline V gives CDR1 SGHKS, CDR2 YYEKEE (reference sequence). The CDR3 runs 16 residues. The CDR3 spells CASSLDLAGTVYGYTF. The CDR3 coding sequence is TGTGCCAGCAGCTTGGACCTCGCCGGGACAGTCTATGGCTACACCTTC.

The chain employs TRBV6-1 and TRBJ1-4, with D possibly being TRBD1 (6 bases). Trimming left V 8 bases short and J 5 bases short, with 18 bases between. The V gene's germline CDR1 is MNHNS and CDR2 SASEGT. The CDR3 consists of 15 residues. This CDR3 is CASSRPPGANEKLFF. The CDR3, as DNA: TGTGCCAGCTCACGCCCCCCAGGGGCCAATGAAAAACTGTTTTTT.

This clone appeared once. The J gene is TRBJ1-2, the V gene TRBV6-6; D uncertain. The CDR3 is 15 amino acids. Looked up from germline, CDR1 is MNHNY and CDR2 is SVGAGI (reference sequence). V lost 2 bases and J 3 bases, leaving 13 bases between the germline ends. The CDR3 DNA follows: TGTGCCAGCAGTTACGAAGGCAGCCACTACTATGGCTACACCTTC. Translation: CASSYEGSHYYGYTF.

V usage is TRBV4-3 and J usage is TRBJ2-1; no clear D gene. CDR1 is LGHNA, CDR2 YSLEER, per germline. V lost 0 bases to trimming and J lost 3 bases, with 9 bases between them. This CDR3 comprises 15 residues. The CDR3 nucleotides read TGCGCCAGCAGCCAAGATTTTTCGGGCTACAATGAGCAGTTCTTC. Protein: CASSQDFSGYNEQFF.

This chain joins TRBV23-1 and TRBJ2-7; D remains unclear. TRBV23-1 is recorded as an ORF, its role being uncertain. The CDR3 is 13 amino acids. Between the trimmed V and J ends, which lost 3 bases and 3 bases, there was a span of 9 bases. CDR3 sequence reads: CASSQPYNYEQYF. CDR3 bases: TGCGCCAGCAGTCAGCCCTACAACTACGAGCAGTACTTC.